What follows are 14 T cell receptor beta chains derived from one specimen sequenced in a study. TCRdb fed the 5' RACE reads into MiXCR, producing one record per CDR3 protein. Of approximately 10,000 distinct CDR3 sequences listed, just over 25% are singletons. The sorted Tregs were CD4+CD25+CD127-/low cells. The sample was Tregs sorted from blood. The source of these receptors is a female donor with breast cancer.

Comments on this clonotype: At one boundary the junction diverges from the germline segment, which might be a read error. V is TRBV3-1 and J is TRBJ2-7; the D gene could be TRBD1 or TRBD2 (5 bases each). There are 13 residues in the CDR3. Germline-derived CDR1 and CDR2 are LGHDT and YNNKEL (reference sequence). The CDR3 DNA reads TGTGCCAGCAGCCCAGAGGGGACCTTTCAGGCGGACTTC. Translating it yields CASSPEGTFQADF.

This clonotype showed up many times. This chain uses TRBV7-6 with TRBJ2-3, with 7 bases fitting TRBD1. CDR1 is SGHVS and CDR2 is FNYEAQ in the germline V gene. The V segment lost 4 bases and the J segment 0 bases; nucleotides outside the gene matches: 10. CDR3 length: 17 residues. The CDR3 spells CASSSQGGSPSTDTQYF. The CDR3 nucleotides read TGTGCCAGCAGCTCCCAAGGGGGCTCGCCCAGCACAGATACGCAGTATTTT.

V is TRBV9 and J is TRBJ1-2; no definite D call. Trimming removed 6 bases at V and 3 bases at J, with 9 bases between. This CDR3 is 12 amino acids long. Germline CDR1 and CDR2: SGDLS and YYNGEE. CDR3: CASTGVYYGYTF. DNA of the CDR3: TGTGCCAGCACCGGGGTCTACTATGGCTACACCTTC.

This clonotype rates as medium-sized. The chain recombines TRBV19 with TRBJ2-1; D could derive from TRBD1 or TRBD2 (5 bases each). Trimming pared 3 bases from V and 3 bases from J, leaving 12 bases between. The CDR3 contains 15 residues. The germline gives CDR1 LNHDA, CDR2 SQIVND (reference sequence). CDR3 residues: CASSIGGSDYNEQFF. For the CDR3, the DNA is TGTGCCAGTAGTATTGGGGGATCCGACTACAATGAGCAGTTCTTC.

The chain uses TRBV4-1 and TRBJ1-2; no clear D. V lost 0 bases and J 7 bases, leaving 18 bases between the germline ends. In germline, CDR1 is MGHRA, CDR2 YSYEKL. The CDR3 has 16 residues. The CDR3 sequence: CASSQDGSGESSGYTF. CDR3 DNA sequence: TGCGCCAGCAGCCAAGATGGGAGCGGGGAGTCCTCTGGCTACACCTTC.

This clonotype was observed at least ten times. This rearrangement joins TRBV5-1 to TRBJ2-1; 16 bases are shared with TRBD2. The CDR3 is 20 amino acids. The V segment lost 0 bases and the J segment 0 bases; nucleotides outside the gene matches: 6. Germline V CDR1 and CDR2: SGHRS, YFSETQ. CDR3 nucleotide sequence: TGCGCCAGCAGCTTGGCCGGGACTAGCGGGAGGGCTTTCTCCTACAATGAGCAGTTCTTC. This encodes CASSLAGTSGRAFSYNEQFF.

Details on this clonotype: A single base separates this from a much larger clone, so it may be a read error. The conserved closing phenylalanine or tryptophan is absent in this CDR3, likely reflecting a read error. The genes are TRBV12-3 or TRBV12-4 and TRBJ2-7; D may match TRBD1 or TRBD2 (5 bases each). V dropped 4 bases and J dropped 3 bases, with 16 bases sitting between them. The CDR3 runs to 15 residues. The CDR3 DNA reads TGTGCCAGCAGTTCACCCCGGGACGGCGTCTACGAGCAGTACCTC. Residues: CASSSPRDGVYEQYL.

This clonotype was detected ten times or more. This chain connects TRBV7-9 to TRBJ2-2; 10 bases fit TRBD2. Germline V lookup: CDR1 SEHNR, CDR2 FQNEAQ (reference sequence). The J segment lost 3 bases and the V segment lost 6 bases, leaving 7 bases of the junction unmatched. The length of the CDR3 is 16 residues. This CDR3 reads CASSWTSGYYTGELFF. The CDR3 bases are TGTGCCAGCAGTTGGACTAGCGGTTATTACACCGGGGAGCTGTTTTTT.

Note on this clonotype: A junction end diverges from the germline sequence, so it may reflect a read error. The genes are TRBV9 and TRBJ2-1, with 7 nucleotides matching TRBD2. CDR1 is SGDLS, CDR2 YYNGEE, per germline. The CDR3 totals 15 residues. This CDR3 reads CASTPGGSPYNEQSF. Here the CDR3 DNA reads TGCGCCAGCACCCCTGGCGGGAGTCCCTACAATGAGCAGTCCTTC.

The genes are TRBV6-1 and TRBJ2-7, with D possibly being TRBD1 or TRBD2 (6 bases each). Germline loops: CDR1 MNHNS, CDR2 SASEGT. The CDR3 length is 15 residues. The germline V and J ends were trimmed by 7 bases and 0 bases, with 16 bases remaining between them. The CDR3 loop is CASNKQGLGSYEQYF. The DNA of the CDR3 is TGTGCCAGCAACAAACAGGGACTTGGCTCCTACGAGCAGTACTTC.

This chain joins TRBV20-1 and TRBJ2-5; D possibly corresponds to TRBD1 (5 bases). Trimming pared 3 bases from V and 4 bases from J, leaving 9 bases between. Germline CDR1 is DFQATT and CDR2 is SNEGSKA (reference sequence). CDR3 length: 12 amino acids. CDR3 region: CSARWQGETQYF. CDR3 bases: TGCAGTGCTAGGTGGCAGGGAGAGACCCAGTACTTC.

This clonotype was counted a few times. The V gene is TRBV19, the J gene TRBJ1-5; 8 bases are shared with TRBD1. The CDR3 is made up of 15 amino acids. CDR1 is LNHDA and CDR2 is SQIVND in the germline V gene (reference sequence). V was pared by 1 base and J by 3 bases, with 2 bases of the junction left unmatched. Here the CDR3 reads CASSIGTGPNQPQHF. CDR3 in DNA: TGTGCCAGTAGTATAGGGACAGGGCCCAATCAGCCCCAGCATTTT.

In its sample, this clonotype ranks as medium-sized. CDR3 bases: TGTGCCAGCAGCCCGGGGCTGTCTGACACTGAAGCTTTCTTT. This codes for CASSPGLSDTEAFF. This chain connects TRBV7-6 to TRBJ1-1, with TRBD1 as a possible D gene (5 bases). Germline values: CDR1 SGHVS, CDR2 FNYEAQ. The CDR3 spans 14 residues. Trimming took off 5 bases at V and 3 bases at J, with 13 bases between the two ends.

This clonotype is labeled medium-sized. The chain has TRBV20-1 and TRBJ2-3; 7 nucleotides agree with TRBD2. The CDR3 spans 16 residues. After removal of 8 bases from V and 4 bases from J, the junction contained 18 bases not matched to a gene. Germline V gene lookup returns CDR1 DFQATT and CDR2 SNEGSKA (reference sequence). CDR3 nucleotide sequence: TGCAGTACTATGAGGGTCCGCGGGAGTATCGCAGATACGCAGTATTTT. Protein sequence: CSTMRVRGSIADTQYF.